This paragraph reports one T cell receptor (beta chain). The antigen is undetermined. This entry is derived from a study of cytomegalovirus exposure and HLA in healthy donors. The CDR3 totals 15 residues. Between the trimmed V and J ends, which lost 2 bases and 5 bases, there was a span of 15 bases. CDR1 is SGHAT, CDR2 FQNNGV, per germline. Study-level points and caveats: It is likely that the observed cluster of highly shared sequence variants was a sequencing artifact. With high specificity and sensitivity, the classifier reportedly diagnosed cytomegalovirus status. Earlier analysis looked at TCR beta V segments, and most were productive about 90% or about 30% of the time. Later findings reportedly placed an Asian-associated ancestry cluster below the roughly 700-donor mean for N-insertions.

The PCR had 60 Vbeta and 13 Jbeta primers. Generated by immunoSEQ multiplex PCR, the TCRdb table keeps only in-frame clones and is missing some. The profile shows about 180,000 clones, 75% to 85% of them singletons. The chain uses TRBV11-2 and TRBJ1-1, with no clear D. The clonotype was recovered from a woman aged 25 to 39 in good health and CMV-seropositive. Sequenced sample: PBMCs. CDR3 DNA sequence: TGTGCCAGCAGCTTATATAGGACGAGGGATACTGAAGCTTTCTTT. This gives the protein CASSLYRTRDTEAFF.